Sequencing of this T cell receptor (beta chain) was carried out in a study of PD-L1 blockade in urothelial cancer. Study overall: In the patient group, about 90% of the roughly 29 were males with bladder-origin urothelial cancer. At 3 weeks (second dose) and 6 weeks after starting treatment, blood was analyzed.

TCRdb keeps only in-frame clones here, not all; method: immunoSEQ multiplex PCR. Here the sample spans under 70,000 clones, roughly 90% being singletons. Described time point: peripheral blood 6 weeks after treatment start. Sequences were derived from PBMCs, sampled around atezolizumab (anti-PD-L1) treatment. This sequence originates from a man aged 55 to 70 with urothelial cancer.

CDR3 residues: CASSSLAGGPRETQYF. The CDR3 DNA sequence: TGTGCCAGCAGCTCTCTAGCGGGAGGGCCTCGAGAGACCCAGTACTTC. The gene calls are TRBV7-2 and TRBJ2-5, with 12 bases lining up with TRBD2. CDR3 length: 16 amino acids. From germline, CDR1 is SGHTA and CDR2 FQGNSA. The ends lost 4 bases at V and 4 bases at J; junction bases unmatched: 7.